Below, one TCR beta chain is given with its context. The sample is drawn from a study of blood T cell repertoires in COVID-19. The CDR3 sequence is 15 residues long. Germline values: CDR1 SGHVS, CDR2 FQNEAQ. V shed 5 bases, J shed 4 bases, and the junction held 8 bases outside the gene matches. This table comes from immunoSEQ multiplex PCR, and its TCRdb copy is limited to in-frame clones, with some not included. The repertoire holds approximately 52,000 clones, with roughly nine tenths as singletons. This receptor was taken from a man in his 60s with active COVID-19. This chain links TRBV7-8 with TRBJ2-1; 7 bases line up with TRBD2. What was sequenced was peripheral blood. CDR3 coding DNA: TGTGCCAGCAGCCTCCTAAGCGGGAATTACAATGAGCAGTTCTTC. Protein sequence: CASSLLSGNYNEQFF.